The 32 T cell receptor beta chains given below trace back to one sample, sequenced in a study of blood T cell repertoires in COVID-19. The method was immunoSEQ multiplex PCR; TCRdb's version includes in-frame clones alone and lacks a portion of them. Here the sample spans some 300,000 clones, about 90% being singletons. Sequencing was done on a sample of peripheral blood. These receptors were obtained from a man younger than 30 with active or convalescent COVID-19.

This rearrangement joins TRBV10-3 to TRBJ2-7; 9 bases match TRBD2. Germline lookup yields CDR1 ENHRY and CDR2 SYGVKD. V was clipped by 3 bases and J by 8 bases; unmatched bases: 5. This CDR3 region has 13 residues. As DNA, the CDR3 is TGTGCCATCAGTGAAGTGGCGGGAGGGAAGCAGTACTTC. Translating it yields CAISEVAGGKQYF.

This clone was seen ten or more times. The CDR3 DNA follows: TGTGCCATCAGTGACCGACTAGCGGGGGGCCACGAGCAGTACTTC. It is translated as CAISDRLAGGHEQYF. The chain couples TRBV10-3 to TRBJ2-7; TRBD2 agrees at 13 bases. J lost 5 bases, V lost 3 bases, and 4 bases had no gene match. CDR1 is ENHRY, CDR2 SYGVKD, per germline. The CDR3 is 15 amino acids.

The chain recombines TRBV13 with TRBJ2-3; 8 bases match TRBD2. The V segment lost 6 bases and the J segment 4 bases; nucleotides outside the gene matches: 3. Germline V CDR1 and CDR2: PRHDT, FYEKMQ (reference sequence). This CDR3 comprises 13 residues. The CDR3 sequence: CASRQRESDTQYF. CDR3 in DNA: TGTGCCAGCAGGCAGCGGGAGTCAGATACGCAGTATTTT. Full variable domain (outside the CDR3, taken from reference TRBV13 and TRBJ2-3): AAGVIQSPRHLIKEKRETATLKCYPIPRHDTVYWYQQGPGQDPQFLISFYEKMQSDKGSIPDRFSAQQFSDYHSELNMSSLELGDSALYFCASRQRESDTQYFGPGTRLTVL.

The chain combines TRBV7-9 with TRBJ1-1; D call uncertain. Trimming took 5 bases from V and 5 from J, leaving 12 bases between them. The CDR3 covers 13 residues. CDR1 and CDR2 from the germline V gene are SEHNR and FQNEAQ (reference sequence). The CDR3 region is CASSRAGSTEAFF. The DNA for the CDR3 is TGTGCCAGCAGCCGCGCGGGGAGTACTGAAGCTTTCTTT. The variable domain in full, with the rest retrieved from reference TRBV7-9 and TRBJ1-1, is DTGVSQNPRHKITKRGQNVTFRCDPISEHNRLYWYRQTLGQGPEFLTYFQNEAQLEKSRLLSDRFSAERPKGSFSTLEIQRTEQGDSAMYLCASSRAGSTEAFFGQGTRLTVV.

Written as DNA, the CDR3 is TGTGCCAGCAGCCAAGGACTAGCGACCGAGCAGTACTTC. Translating it yields CASSQGLATEQYF. The chain has TRBV3-1 (or the pseudogene TRBV3-2) and TRBJ2-7; 8 positions match TRBD2. Unmatched junction bases numbered 2, after V lost 1 base and J lost 6 bases. Germline loops: CDR1 LGHDT, CDR2 YNNKEL (reference sequence). This CDR3 has 13 amino acids.

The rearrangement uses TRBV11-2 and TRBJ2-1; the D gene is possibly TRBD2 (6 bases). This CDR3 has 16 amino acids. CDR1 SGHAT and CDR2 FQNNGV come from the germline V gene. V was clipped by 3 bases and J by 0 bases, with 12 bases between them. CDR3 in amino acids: CASSFSGVSSYNEQFF. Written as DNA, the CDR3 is TGTGCCAGCAGCTTCTCGGGGGTTAGCTCCTACAATGAGCAGTTCTTC.

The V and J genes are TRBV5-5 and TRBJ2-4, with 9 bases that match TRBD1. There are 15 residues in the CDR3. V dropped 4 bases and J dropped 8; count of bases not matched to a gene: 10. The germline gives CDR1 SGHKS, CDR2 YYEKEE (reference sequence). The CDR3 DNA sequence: TGTGCCAGCAGCCTCCGGGACAGGGACGGGGACATTCAGTACTTC. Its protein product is CASSLRDRDGDIQYF.

CDR3 sequence (DNA): TGCGCCAGCAGCTTCCTGGGACAGGGGACGAACACTGAAGCTTTCTTT. Translating it yields CASSFLGQGTNTEAFF. The chain combines TRBV5-1 with TRBJ1-1; 10 nucleotides match TRBD1. This CDR3 is built from 16 residues. Trimming removed 2 bases from V and 1 base from J; junction bases left unmatched: 5. Germline V gives CDR1 SGHRS, CDR2 YFSETQ.

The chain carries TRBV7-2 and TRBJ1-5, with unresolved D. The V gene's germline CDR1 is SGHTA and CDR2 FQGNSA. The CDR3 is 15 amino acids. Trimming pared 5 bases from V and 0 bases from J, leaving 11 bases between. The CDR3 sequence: CASSILEDSNQPQHF. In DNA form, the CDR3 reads TGTGCCAGCAGCATACTTGAGGATAGCAATCAGCCCCAGCATTTT.

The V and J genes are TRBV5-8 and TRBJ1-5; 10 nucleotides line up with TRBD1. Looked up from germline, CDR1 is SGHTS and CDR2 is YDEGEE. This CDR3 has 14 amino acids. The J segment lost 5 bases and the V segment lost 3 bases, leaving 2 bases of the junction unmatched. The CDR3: CASSSTGGDQPQHF. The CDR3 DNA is TGTGCCAGCAGCTCGACAGGGGGCGATCAGCCCCAGCATTTT.

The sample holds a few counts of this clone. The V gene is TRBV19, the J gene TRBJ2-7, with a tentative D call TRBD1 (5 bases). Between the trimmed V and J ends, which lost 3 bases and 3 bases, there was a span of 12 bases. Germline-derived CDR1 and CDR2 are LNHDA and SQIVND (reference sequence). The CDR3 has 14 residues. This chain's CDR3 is CASSMGRGGYEQYF. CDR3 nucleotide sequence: TGTGCCAGTAGTATGGGTAGGGGTGGCTACGAGCAGTACTTC.

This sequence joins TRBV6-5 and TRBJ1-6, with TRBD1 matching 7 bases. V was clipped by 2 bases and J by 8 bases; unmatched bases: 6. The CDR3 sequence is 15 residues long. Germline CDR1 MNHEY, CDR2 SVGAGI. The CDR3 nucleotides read TGTGCCAGCAGTTACACCTACAGGGGTGATTCACCCCTCCACTTT. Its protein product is CASSYTYRGDSPLHF.

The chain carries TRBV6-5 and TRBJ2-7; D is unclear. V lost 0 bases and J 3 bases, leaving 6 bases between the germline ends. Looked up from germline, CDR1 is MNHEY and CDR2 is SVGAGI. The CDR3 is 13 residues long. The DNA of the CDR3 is TGTGCCAGCAGTTACTCTCACAGCTACGAGCAGTACTTC. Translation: CASSYSHSYEQYF.

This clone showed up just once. DNA for the CDR3: TGCGCCAGCAGCAAAGATAGGCGGACTAACACCGGGGAGCTGTTTTTT. Amino acid sequence: CASSKDRRTNTGELFF. V is TRBV5-1 and J is TRBJ2-2; the D gene is possibly TRBD2 (5 bases). Trimming left V 4 bases short and J 2 bases short, with 15 bases between. The germline CDR1 and CDR2 sequences are SGHRS and YFSETQ. The CDR3 sequence is 16 residues long.

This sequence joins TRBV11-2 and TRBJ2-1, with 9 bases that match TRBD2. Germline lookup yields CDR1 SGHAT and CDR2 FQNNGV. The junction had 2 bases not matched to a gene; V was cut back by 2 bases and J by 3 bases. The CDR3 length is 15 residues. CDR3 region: CASSLRAGGYNEQFF. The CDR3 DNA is TGTGCCAGCAGCTTAAGAGCGGGGGGCTACAATGAGCAGTTCTTC.

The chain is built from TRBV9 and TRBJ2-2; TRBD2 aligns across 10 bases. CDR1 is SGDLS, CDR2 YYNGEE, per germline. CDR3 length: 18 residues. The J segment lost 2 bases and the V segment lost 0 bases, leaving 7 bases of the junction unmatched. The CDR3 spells CASSVEGSGGSNTGELFF. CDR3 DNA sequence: TGTGCCAGCAGCGTAGAAGGTAGCGGGGGGTCCAACACCGGGGAGCTGTTTTTT.

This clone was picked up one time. The CDR3 loop is CASSQGWQPQHF. The CDR3 DNA is TGTGCCAGTTCCCAGGGGTGGCAGCCCCAGCATTTT. The chain carries TRBV19 and TRBJ1-5, with a possible D match to TRBD1 (6 bases). CDR1 LNHDA and CDR2 SQIVND come from the germline V gene (reference sequence). The CDR3 has 12 amino acids. V lost 8 bases and J lost 7, with 12 bases in between.

The CDR3 region is CASSFTTSGGPSSYEQYF. CDR3 sequence (DNA): TGTGCCAGCAGCTTCACGACTAGCGGGGGGCCTTCATCCTACGAGCAGTACTTC. The rearrangement joins TRBV11-2 to TRBJ2-7; 13 nucleotides line up with TRBD2. Trimming took 3 bases from V and 1 from J; bases not matched to a gene: 9. Germline V gives CDR1 SGHAT, CDR2 FQNNGV. The CDR3 consists of 18 residues.

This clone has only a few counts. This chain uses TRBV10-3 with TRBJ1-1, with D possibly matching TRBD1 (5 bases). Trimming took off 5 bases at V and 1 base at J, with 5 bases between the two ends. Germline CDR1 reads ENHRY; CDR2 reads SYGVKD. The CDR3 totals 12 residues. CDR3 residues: CAISTGNTEAFF. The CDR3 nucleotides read TGTGCCATCAGTACAGGGAACACTGAAGCTTTCTTT.

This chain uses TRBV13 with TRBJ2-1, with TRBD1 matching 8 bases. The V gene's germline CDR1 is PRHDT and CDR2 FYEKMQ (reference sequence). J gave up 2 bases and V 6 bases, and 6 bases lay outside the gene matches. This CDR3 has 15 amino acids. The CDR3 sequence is CASRDGQGTYNEQFF. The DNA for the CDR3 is TGTGCCAGCAGGGACGGACAGGGCACCTACAATGAGCAGTTCTTC.

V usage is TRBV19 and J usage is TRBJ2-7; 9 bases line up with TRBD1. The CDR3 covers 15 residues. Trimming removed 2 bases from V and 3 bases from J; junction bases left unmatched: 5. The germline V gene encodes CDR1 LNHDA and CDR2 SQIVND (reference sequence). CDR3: CASSIILGQGYEQYF. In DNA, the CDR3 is TGTGCCAGTAGTATAATTCTGGGACAGGGCTACGAGCAGTACTTC.

CDR3 sequence reads: CASSSFLGNQPQHF. CDR3 in DNA: TGTGCCAGTAGTTCTTTTCTCGGCAATCAGCCCCAGCATTTT. This rearrangement joins TRBV19 to TRBJ1-5; no definite D call. Trimming took off 5 bases at V and 2 bases at J, with 10 bases between the two ends. The CDR3 has 14 residues. Germline V gene sequence: CDR1 LNHDA, CDR2 SQIVND (reference sequence).

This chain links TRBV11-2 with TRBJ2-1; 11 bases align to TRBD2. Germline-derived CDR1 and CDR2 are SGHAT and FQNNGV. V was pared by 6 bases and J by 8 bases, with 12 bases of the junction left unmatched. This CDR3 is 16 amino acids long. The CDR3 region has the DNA TGTGCCAGCAGTATCATTGCGGCTAGCGGGAGGTATGAGCAGTTCTTC. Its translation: CASSIIAASGRYEQFF.

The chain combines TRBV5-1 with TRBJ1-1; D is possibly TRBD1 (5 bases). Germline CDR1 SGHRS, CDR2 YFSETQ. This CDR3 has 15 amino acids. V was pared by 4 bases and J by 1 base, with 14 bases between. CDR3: CASSPETDRNTEAFF. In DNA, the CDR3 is TGCGCCAGCAGCCCTGAAACCGACAGGAACACTGAAGCTTTCTTT.

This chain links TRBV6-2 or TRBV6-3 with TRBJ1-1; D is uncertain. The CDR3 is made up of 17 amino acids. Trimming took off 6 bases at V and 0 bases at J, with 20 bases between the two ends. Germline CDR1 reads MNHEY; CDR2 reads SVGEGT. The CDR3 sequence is CASSPGALGMMNTEAFF. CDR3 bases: TGTGCCAGCAGCCCCGGAGCTTTGGGTATGATGAACACTGAAGCTTTCTTT.

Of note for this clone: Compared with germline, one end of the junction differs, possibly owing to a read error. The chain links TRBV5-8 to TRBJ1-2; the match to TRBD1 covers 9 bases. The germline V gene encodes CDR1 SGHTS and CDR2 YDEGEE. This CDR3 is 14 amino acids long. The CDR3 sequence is CASSLHPGQGTDAF. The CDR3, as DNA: TGTGCCAGCAGCTTGCACCCGGGACAGGGAACGGACGCCTTC.

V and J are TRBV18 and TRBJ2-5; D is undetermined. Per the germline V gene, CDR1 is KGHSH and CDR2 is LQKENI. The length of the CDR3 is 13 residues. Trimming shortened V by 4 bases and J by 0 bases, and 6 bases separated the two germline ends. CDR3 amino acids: CASSQTDQETQYF. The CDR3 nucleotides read TGTGCCAGCTCACAAACGGACCAAGAGACCCAGTACTTC.

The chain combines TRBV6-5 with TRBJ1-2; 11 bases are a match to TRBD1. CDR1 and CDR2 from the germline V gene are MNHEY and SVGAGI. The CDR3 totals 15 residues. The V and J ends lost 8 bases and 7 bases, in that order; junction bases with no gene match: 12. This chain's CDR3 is CASGLPGQGGSGYTF. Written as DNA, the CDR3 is TGTGCCAGCGGGCTTCCGGGACAGGGGGGGTCTGGCTACACCTTC.

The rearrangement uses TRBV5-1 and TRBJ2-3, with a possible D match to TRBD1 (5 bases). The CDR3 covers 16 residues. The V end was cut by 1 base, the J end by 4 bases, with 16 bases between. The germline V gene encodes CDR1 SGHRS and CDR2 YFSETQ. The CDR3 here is CASSLQGVFSADTQYF. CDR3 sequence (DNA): TGCGCCAGCAGCTTGCAAGGGGTGTTCTCAGCAGATACGCAGTATTTT. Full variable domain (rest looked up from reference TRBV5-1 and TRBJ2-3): KAGVTQTPRYLIKTRGQQVTLSCSPISGHRSVSWYQQTPGQGLQFLFEYFSETQRNKGNFPGRFSGRQFSNSRSEMNVSTLELGDSALYLCASSLQGVFSADTQYFGPGTRLTVL.

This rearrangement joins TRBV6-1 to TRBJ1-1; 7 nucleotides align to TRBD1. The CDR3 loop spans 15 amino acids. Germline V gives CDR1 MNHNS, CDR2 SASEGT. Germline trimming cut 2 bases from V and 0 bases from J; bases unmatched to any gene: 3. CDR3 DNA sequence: TGTGCCAGCAGTGAAATGGGACAGTTGAACACTGAAGCTTTCTTT. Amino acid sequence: CASSEMGQLNTEAFF.

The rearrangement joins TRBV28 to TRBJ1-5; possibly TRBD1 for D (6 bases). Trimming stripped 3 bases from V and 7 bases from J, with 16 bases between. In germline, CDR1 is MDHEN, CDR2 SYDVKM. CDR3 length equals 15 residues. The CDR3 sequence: CASSFDLRGAQPQHF. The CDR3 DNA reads TGTGCCAGCAGTTTCGATTTACGGGGGGCGCAGCCCCAGCATTTT.

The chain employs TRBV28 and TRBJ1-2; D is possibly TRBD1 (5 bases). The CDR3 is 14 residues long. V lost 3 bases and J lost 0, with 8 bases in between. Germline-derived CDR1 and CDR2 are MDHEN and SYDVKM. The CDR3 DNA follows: TGTGCCAGCAGTTTTTTCAGGGCTAACTATGGCTACACCTTC. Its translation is CASSFFRANYGYTF.